Each of the 14 T cell receptor beta chains below was sequenced from the same sample in a study of shared clonotypes between healthy human individuals. CD45RO-negative CD8 cells positively selected for CCR7 made up the naive population, which excluded terminally differentiated effector memory CD45RA+ cells. The table came from immunoSEQ multiplex PCR; TCRdb's copy has only in-frame clones and leaves some out. The sample lists hundreds of thousands of clones, just over 90% occurring once. The sequenced material came from naive CD8+ T cells sorted from blood. Receptors originate from a man in his thirties or forties in good health.

This chain uses TRBV4-3 with TRBJ1-4; TRBD1 might be the D (5 bases). Germline V gene sequence: CDR1 LGHNA, CDR2 YSLEER. V lost 3 bases to trimming and J lost 7 bases, with 12 bases between them. CDR3 length: 14 amino acids. CDR3 sequence: CASSQWGGGEKLFF. DNA for the CDR3: TGCGCCAGCAGCCAGTGGGGGGGTGGTGAAAAACTGTTTTTT.

This chain connects TRBV6-1 to TRBJ2-1; D gene unclear. Germline assignment: CDR1 MNHNS and CDR2 SASEGT. CDR3 length equals 15 residues. Trimming stripped 3 bases from V and 6 bases from J, with 15 bases between. The CDR3 region has the DNA TGTGCCAGCAGTGACCGCCCGATTCAGCCCAATGAGCAGTTCTTC. Protein sequence: CASSDRPIQPNEQFF.

The chain carries TRBV7-9 and TRBJ2-1, with D possibly TRBD2 on 6 matching bases. The V end was cut by 5 bases, the J end by 5 bases, with 25 bases between. The CDR3 consists of 18 residues. From germline, CDR1 is SEHNR and CDR2 FQNEAQ (reference sequence). The chain's CDR3 is CASSRGSLGGLLDNEQFF. The CDR3 DNA reads as TGTGCCAGCAGCCGAGGGTCTCTAGGAGGGTTATTGGACAATGAGCAGTTCTTC.

V gene TRBV28 combines with J gene TRBJ1-4, with no clear D. V gave up 3 bases and J gave up 3 bases, with 8 bases separating them. The CDR3 has 14 amino acids. CDR1 MDHEN and CDR2 SYDVKM come from the germline V gene. CDR3 amino acids: CASSFLVSNEKLFF. CDR3 bases: TGTGCCAGCAGTTTCCTGGTCTCTAATGAAAAACTGTTTTTT.

The gene calls are TRBV29-1 and TRBJ1-1, with D possibly being TRBD1 (6 bases). V lost 3 bases and J lost 6, with 17 bases in between. Germline CDR1 reads SQVTM; CDR2 reads ANQGSEA. The CDR3 has 14 amino acids. The CDR3 sequence: CSVERGAIAAEAFF. The CDR3 coding sequence is TGCAGCGTTGAGCGGGGGGCTATAGCCGCTGAAGCTTTCTTT. Using reference TRBV29-1 and TRBJ1-1 for the parts outside the CDR3, the full variable domain is SAVISQKPSRDICQRGTSLTIQCQVDSQVTMMFWYRQQPGQSLTLIATANQGSEATYESGFVIDKFPISRPNLTFSTLTVSNMSPEDSSIYLCSVERGAIAAEAFFGQGTRLTVV.

Written as DNA, the CDR3 is TGTGCCAGTACAAGGGCAGCTTATAGCAATCAGCCCCAGCATTTT. It specifies CASTRAAYSNQPQHF. V and J are TRBV19 and TRBJ1-5; unclear D gene. This CDR3 region has 15 residues. Trimming took 7 bases from V and 0 from J, leaving 13 bases between them. CDR1 is LNHDA and CDR2 is SQIVND in the germline V gene (reference sequence).

This rearrangement joins TRBV29-1 to TRBJ2-7, with TRBD2 as a possible D gene (6 bases). There are 14 residues in the CDR3. The germline CDR1 and CDR2 sequences are SQVTM and ANQGSEA. The ends were cut back, 7 bases at V and 2 bases at J, with 18 bases in the middle. This CDR3 is CSAVGLANTYEQYF. CDR3 DNA sequence: TGCAGCGCCGTGGGGCTAGCGAATACCTACGAGCAGTACTTC.

The V call is TRBV25-1, the J call TRBJ1-4; D is possibly TRBD1 (5 bases). From germline, CDR1 is MGHDK and CDR2 SYGVNS. This CDR3 has 14 residues. V was shortened by 7 bases and J by 6 bases, with 15 bases between the two germline ends. The CDR3 loop is CASTNRQRDEKLFF. The CDR3 DNA sequence: TGTGCCAGCACTAACAGGCAAAGGGATGAAAAACTGTTTTTT.

The CDR3 reads CSVSKVQGAYNEQFF. CDR3 nucleotide sequence: TGCAGCGTCTCAAAGGTACAGGGGGCTTACAATGAGCAGTTCTTC. The gene calls are TRBV29-1 and TRBJ2-1; 9 nucleotides agree with TRBD1. There are 15 residues in the CDR3. Germline trimming cut 6 bases from V and 4 bases from J; bases unmatched to any gene: 10. From germline, CDR1 is SQVTM and CDR2 ANQGSEA.

The chain recombines TRBV5-1 with TRBJ2-1; unclear D gene. Germline V gene sequence: CDR1 SGHRS, CDR2 YFSETQ. The CDR3 consists of 16 residues. V lost 0 bases and J 5 bases, leaving 15 bases between the germline ends. CDR3 sequence reads: CASSLGTALNHNEQFF. The CDR3 DNA sequence: TGCGCCAGCAGCTTGGGGACGGCCCTCAACCACAATGAGCAGTTCTTC.

J is TRBJ2-7 and V is TRBV5-4, with 7 nucleotides matching TRBD1. The CDR3 is made up of 13 amino acids. The V gene end was trimmed by 0 bases and the J gene end by 5 bases; junction bases not matched to a gene: 2. CDR1 SGHNT and CDR2 YYREEE come from the germline V gene (reference sequence). The CDR3 DNA sequence: TGTGCCAGCAGCTTGGGGGACAGCCACGAGCAGTACTTC. It specifies CASSLGDSHEQYF. The full variable domain, completed using reference TRBV5-4 and TRBJ2-7, is ETGVTQSPTHLIKTRGQQVTLRCSSQSGHNTVSWYQQALGQGPQFIFQYYREEENGRGNFPPRFSGLQFPNYSSELNVNALELDDSALYLCASSLGDSHEQYFGPGTRLTVT.

This sequence joins TRBV7-9 and TRBJ2-7, with 8 bases identical to TRBD1. V was clipped by 0 bases and J by 2 bases; unmatched bases: 3. This CDR3 region has 15 residues. The V gene's germline CDR1 is SEHNR and CDR2 FQNEAQ (reference sequence). The CDR3 reads CASSLAQGQAYEQYF. The CDR3 region has the DNA TGTGCCAGCAGCTTAGCCCAGGGACAGGCCTACGAGCAGTACTTC.

The chain joins TRBV7-9 to TRBJ2-3, with D unresolved. This CDR3 contains 17 residues. CDR1 is SEHNR and CDR2 is FQNEAQ in the germline V gene (reference sequence). V was cut by 5 bases and J by 0 bases, with 18 bases left in between. CDR3 sequence: CASSRPPERPSTDTQYF. For the CDR3, the DNA is TGTGCCAGCAGCCGACCACCCGAGCGTCCTAGCACAGATACGCAGTATTTT.

V and J are TRBV7-9 and TRBJ2-7, with D maybe TRBD2 (6 bases). V dropped 2 bases and J dropped 5 bases, with 13 bases sitting between them. Germline V gene sequence: CDR1 SEHNR, CDR2 FQNEAQ (reference sequence). The CDR3 runs to 14 residues. CDR3 protein: CASSLSQGGNEQYF. CDR3 bases: TGTGCCAGCAGCTTATCCCAGGGAGGTAACGAGCAGTACTTC.